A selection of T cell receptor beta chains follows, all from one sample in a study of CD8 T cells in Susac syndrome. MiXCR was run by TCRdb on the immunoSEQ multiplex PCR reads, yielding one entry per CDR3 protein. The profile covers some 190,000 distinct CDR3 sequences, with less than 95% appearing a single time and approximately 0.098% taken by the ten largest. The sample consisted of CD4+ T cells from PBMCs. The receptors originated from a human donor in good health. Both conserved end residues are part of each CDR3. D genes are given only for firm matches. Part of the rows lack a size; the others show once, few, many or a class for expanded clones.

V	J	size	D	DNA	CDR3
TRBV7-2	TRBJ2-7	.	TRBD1	TGTGCCAGCAGCACGGACAGGTTTCGGAACGAGCAGTACTTC	CASSTDRFRNEQYF
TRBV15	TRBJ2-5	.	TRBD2	TGTGCCACCAGCAGATCGGGACTAGCGGGGGAAGAGACCCAGTACTTC	CATSRSGLAGEETQYF
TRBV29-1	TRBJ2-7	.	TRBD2	TGCAGCGTTGCGGGACTAGCGGACGAGCAGTACTTC	CSVAGLADEQYF
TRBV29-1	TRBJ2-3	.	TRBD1	TGCAGCGTTGAAGAGGGGACAGGCTTCAGCACAGGGCGGACGCAGTATTTT	CSVEEGTGFSTGRTQYF
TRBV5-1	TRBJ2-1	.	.	TGCGCCAGCAGCTTCGTGACAGGAAACATCGACTCCTACAATGAGCAGTTCTTC	CASSFVTGNIDSYNEQFF
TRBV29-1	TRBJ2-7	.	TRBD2	TGCAGCTTTGGGACTAGCGGGAGGGACGAGCAGTACTTC	CSFGTSGRDEQYF
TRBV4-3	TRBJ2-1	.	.	TGCGCCAGCAGCCCGGGGACCCTCCCGATTCACAATGAGCAGTTCTTC	CASSPGTLPIHNEQFF
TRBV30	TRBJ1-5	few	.	TGTGCCTGGAGTGAACAGGGCAATCAGCCCCAGCATTTT	CAWSEQGNQPQHF
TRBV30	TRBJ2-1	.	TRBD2	TGTGCCTGGAGTTGGACTAGCGGGAGGAATGAGCAGTTCTTC	CAWSWTSGRNEQFF
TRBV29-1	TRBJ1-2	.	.	TGCAGCGTTGACTTTACCGGTTCTAACTATGGCTACACCTTC	CSVDFTGSNYGYTF
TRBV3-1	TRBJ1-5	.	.	TGTGCCAGCAGCCAAGGCAGGGTAGAGGGTCAGCCCCAGCATTTT	CASSQGRVEGQPQHF
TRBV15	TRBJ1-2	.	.	TGTGCCACCAGCAGATACCTTGCCCGTGGCTACACCTTC	CATSRYLARGYTF
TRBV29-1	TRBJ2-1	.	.	TGCAGCGTTCGAGTCAGGACAGTCTACAATGAGCAGTTCTTC	CSVRVRTVYNEQFF
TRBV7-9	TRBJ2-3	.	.	TGTGCCAGCAGCTTCAGTGAGACAGATACGCAGTATTTT	CASSFSETDTQYF
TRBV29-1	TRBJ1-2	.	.	TGCAGCGTTGGGGCCGCCGCTGGCTATGGCTACACCTTC	CSVGAAAGYGYTF
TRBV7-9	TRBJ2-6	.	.	TGTGCCAGCACCGGCGGGGCTGCCAACGTCCTGACTTTC	CASTGGAANVLTF
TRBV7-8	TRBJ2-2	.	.	TGTGCCAGCAGCTTAGAAGCGGGCCGAAACACCGGGGAGCTGTTTTTT	CASSLEAGRNTGELFF
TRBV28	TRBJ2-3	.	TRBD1	TGTGCCAGCAGCTCGGGACAGGTTACAGATACGCAGTATTTT	CASSSGQVTDTQYF
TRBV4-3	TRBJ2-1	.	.	TGCGCCAGCAGCCAAGAGTACCGTAGCGCAAGCTCCTACAATGAGCAGTTCTTC	CASSQEYRSASSYNEQFF
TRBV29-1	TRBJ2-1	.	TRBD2	TGCAGCGTTGGCCGCCTAGCGGGAGGGCCCTTCAATGAGCAGTTCTTC	CSVGRLAGGPFNEQFF
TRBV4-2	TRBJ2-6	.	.	TGTGCCAGCAGCCAAGTTACAGGAGCCTCTGGGGCCAACGTCCTGACTTTC	CASSQVTGASGANVLTF
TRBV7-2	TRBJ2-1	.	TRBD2	TGTGCCCTTAGGACTAGCGGGAGAAATGAGCAGTTCTTC	CALRTSGRNEQFF
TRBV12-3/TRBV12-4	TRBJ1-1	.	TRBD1	TGTGCCAGCAGGACGGACAGGGGGATCTGGGGGGACACTGAAGCTTTCTTT	CASRTDRGIWGDTEAFF
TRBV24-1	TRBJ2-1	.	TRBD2	TGTGCCACCAGTGAACCCTCTAGCGGGAGACGGGACAATGAGCAGTTCTTC	CATSEPSSGRRDNEQFF
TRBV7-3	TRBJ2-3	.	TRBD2	TGTGCCAGCAGCGCCGGGACTAGCGGGGGCACAGATACGCAGTATTTT	CASSAGTSGGTDTQYF
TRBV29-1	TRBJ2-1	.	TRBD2	TGCAGCGTTCGCTACCGGGAGGGCCACAATGAGCAGTTCTTC	CSVRYREGHNEQFF
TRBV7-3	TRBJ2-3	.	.	TGTGCCAGCAGGCCCTCCACTAGCACAGATACGCAGTATTTT	CASRPSTSTDTQYF